A selection of T cell receptor beta chains follows, all from one sample in a study of cytomegalovirus exposure and HLA in healthy donors. Here immunoSEQ multiplex PCR was the method, and the copy in TCRdb shows in-frame clones only, minus some. This sample yields approximately 190,000 clones, of which 78% are seen a single time; roughly 15% belongs to the top ten. The specimen sequenced was PBMCs. The receptors originated from a woman in her twenties or thirties in good health and CMV-seropositive. The CDR3 runs from the conserved cysteine through the conserved F or W. The D gene is left open where the match is weak. Expanded clones get a size class; other rows say once, few or many, or leave the size out.

clone size	V gene	D gene	J gene	CDR3 DNA	CDR3 protein
.	TRBV7-9	.	TRBJ2-7	TGTGCCAGCAGCTTGTCTAACCACGAGCAGTACTTC	CASSLSNHEQYF
.	TRBV6-1	.	TRBJ1-4	TGTGCCAGCAGTGAAAGGTCTTGGCGGCAGGGGTATGAAAAACTGTTTTTT	CASSERSWRQGYEKLFF
.	TRBV11-2	.	TRBJ2-3	TGTGCCAGCAGCTCTCCGCTGGCCTCTAGCACAGATACGCAGTATTTT	CASSSPLASSTDTQYF
.	TRBV7-2	TRBD1	TRBJ1-2	TGTGCCAGCGGACCCCAGGGGGCATCGTACTATGGCTACACCTTC	CASGPQGASYYGYTF
.	TRBV5-6	.	TRBJ2-5	TGTGCCAGCAGACAGGCCGGGGAGACCCAGTACTTC	CASRQAGETQYF
.	TRBV19	TRBD1	TRBJ1-6	TGTGCCAGTAGTATCGGGGTTGGACAGGGAGGCTCACCCCTCCACTTT	CASSIGVGQGGSPLHF
.	TRBV7-2	.	TRBJ1-1	TGTGCCAGCAGCCTGGGAGGGGCCACTGAAGCTTTCTTT	CASSLGGATEAFF
few	TRBV11-2	.	TRBJ2-3	TGTGCCAGCAGCTTAGCAGGTTTGAGCACAGATACGCAGTATTTT	CASSLAGLSTDTQYF
once	TRBV7-9	.	TRBJ1-1	TGTGCCAGCAGGTCAAGAGGGGGCACTGAAGCTTTCTTT	CASRSRGGTEAFF
.	TRBV11-2	TRBD1	TRBJ2-6	TGTGCCAGCAGCTCGACAGGGGCTGGGGCCAACGTCCTGACTTTC	CASSSTGAGANVLTF
.	TRBV30	.	TRBJ1-3	TGCGCCTGGAGGCGGAAAGAATCTGGAAACACCATATATTTT	CAWRRKESGNTIYF
.	TRBV21-1	.	TRBJ2-7	TGTGCCAGCAGCAAAGTGGACTCTCCTGCTGACTACGAGCAGTACTTC	CASSKVDSPADYEQYF
.	TRBV27	TRBD1	TRBJ2-1	TGTGCCAGCAGTTTATCGGGGACAGTCAATGAGCAGTTCTTC	CASSLSGTVNEQFF
.	TRBV10-3	.	TRBJ1-5	TGTGCCATCAGTGAGTCCGGGGGGGGCTTTTTTCCCCAGCATTTT	CAISESGGGFFPQHF
.	TRBV2	TRBD2	TRBJ2-7	TGTGCCAGCAGGTACACGGGGGGGAGCTCCTACGAGCAGTACTTC	CASRYTGGSSYEQYF
.	TRBV19	TRBD1	TRBJ1-1	TGTGCCAGTAGTACCCCCAGGGGGATACTTTCGAACACTGAAGCTTTCTTT	CASSTPRGILSNTEAFF
.	TRBV28	TRBD1	TRBJ1-2	TGTGCCAGCAGTTACCCGGGACAGGGTTATGGCTACACCTTC	CASSYPGQGYGYTF
.	TRBV2	.	TRBJ2-7	TGTGCCAGCAACGGGGGACAGCAGAGCTCCTACGAGCAGTACTTC	CASNGGQQSSYEQYF
few	TRBV19	TRBD1	TRBJ2-7	TGTGCCACGAGCACAGGGGGCTGGTCCGAGCAGTACTTC	CATSTGGWSEQYF
.	TRBV2	TRBD1	TRBJ2-1	TGTGCCAGCAGTGAAGGGACAGGGGAAAACAATGAGCAGTTCTTC	CASSEGTGENNEQFF
.	TRBV18	.	TRBJ1-3	TGTGCCAGCTCACCGGCAGGGGCTGGAAACACCATATATTTT	CASSPAGAGNTIYF
once	TRBV5-1	.	TRBJ2-2	TGCGCCAGCAGCTTGTCCACGGGACTTGTGGAGCTGTTTTTT	CASSLSTGLVELFF
.	TRBV5-1	.	TRBJ1-1	TGCGCCAGCAGCTCACGGGTTTCCGACGGTGAAGCTTTCTTT	CASSSRVSDGEAFF